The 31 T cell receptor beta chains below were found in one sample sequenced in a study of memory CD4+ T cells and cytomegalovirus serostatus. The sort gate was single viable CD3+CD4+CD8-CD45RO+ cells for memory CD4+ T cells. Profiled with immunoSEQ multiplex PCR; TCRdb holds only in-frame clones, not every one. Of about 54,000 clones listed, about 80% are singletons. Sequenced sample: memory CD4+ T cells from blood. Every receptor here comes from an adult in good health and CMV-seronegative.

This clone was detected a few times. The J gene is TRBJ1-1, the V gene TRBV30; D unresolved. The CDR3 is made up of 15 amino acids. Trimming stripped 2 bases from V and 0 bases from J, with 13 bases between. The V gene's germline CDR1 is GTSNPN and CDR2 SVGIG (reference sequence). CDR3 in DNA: TGTGCCTGGAGTCCTACGGGGATATTGAACACTGAAGCTTTCTTT. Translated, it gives CAWSPTGILNTEAFF.

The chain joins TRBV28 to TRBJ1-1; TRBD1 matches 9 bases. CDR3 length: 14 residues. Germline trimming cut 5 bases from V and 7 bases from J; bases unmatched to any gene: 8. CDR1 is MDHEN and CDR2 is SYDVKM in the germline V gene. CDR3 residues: CASSPNRGPVEAFF. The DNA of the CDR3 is TGTGCCAGCAGTCCTAACAGGGGGCCCGTTGAAGCTTTCTTT.

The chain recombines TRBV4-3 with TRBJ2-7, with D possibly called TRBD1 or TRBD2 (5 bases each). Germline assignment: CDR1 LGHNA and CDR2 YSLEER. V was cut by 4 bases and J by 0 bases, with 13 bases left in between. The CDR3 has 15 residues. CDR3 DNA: TGCGCCAGCAGCCCGACGGGGCGACGCTCCTACGAGCAGTACTTC. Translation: CASSPTGRRSYEQYF.

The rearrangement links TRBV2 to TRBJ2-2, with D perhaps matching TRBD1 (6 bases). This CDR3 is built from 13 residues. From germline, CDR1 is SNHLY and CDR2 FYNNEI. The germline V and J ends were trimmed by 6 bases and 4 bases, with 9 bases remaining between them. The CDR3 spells CASRQGFTGELFF. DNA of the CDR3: TGTGCCAGCAGACAGGGTTTCACCGGGGAGCTGTTTTTT.

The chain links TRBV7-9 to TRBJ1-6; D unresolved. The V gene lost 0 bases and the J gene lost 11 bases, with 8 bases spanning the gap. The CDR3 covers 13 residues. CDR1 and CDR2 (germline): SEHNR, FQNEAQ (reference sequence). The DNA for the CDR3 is TGTGCCAGCAGCTTAGCGGTTTCCGCACCCCTCCACTTT. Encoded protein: CASSLAVSAPLHF.

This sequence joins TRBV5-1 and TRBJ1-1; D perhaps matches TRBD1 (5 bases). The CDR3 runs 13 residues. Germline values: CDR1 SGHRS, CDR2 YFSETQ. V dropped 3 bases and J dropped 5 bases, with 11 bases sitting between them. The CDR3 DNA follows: TGCGCCAGCAGCTGGGGACGGGGGACTGAAGCTTTCTTT. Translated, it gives CASSWGRGTEAFF. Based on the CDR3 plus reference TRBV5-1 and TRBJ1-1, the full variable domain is KAGVTQTPRYLIKTRGQQVTLSCSPISGHRSVSWYQQTPGQGLQFLFEYFSETQRNKGNFPGRFSGRQFSNSRSEMNVSTLELGDSALYLCASSWGRGTEAFFGQGTRLTVV.

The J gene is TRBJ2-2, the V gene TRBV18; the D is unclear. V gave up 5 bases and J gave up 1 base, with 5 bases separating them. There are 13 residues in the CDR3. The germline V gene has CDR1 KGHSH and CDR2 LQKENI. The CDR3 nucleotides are TGTGCCAGCTCAAATGGGAACACCGGGGAGCTGTTTTTT. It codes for CASSNGNTGELFF.

The CDR3 DNA reads as TGCAGCTCCGGGTCCTCCTATGGCTACACCTTC. The encoded protein is CSSGSSYGYTF. The chain is built from TRBV29-1 and TRBJ1-2; D ambiguous. There are 11 residues in the CDR3. The V gene lost 8 bases and the J gene lost 4 bases, with 11 bases spanning the gap. The V gene's germline CDR1 is SQVTM and CDR2 ANQGSEA.

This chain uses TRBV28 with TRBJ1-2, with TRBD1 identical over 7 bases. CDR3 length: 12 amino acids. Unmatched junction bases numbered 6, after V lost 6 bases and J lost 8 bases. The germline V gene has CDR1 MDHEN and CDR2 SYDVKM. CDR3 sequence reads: CASSRDRVGYTF. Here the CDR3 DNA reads TGTGCCAGCAGCCGTGACAGGGTCGGCTACACCTTC.

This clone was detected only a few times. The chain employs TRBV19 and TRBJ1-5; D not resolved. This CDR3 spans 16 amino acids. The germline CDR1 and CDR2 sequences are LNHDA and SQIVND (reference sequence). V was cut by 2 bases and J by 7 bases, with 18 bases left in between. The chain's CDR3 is CASSIYRPGKDQPQHF. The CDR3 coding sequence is TGTGCCAGTAGTATATACCGCCCGGGAAAAGACCAGCCCCAGCATTTT.

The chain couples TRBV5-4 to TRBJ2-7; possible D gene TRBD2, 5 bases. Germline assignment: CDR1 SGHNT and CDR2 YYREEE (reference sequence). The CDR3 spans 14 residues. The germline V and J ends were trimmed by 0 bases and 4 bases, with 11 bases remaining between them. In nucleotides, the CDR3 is TGTGCCAGCAGCTTGGGGAGCGGAGATTACGAGCAGTACTTC. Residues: CASSLGSGDYEQYF.

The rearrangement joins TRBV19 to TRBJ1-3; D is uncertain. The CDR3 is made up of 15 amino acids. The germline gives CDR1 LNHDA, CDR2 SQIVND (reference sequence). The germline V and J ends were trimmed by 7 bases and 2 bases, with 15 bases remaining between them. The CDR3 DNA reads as TGTGCCAGTAAGTCTTTTGAGAGGACTGGAAACACCATATATTTT. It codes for CASKSFERTGNTIYF.

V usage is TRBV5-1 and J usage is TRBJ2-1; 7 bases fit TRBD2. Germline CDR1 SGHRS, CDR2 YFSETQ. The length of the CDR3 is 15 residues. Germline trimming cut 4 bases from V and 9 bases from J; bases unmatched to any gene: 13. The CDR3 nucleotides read TGCGCCAGCAGCCGGGACTACCGTGGCCTCGGTGAGCAGTTCTTC. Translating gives CASSRDYRGLGEQFF.

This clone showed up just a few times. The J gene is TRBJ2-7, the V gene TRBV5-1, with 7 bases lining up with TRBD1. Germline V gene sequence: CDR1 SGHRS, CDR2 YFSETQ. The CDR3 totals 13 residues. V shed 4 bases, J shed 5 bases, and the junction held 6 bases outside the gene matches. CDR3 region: CASSRQGLDEQYF. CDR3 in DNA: TGCGCCAGCAGCCGACAGGGTCTGGACGAGCAGTACTTC. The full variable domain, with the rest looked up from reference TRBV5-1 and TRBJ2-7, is KAGVTQTPRYLIKTRGQQVTLSCSPISGHRSVSWYQQTPGQGLQFLFEYFSETQRNKGNFPGRFSGRQFSNSRSEMNVSTLELGDSALYLCASSRQGLDEQYFGPGTRLTVT.

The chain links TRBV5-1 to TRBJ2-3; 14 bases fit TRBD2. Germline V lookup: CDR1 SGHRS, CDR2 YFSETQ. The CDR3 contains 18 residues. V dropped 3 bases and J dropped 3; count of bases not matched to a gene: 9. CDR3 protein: CASSSGLAGGSWTDTQYF. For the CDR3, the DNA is TGCGCCAGCAGCTCTGGACTAGCGGGAGGTTCGTGGACAGATACGCAGTATTTT.

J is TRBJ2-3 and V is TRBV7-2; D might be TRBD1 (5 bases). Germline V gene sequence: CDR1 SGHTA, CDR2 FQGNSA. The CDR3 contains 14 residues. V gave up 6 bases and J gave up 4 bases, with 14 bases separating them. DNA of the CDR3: TGTGCCAGCAGTTATAACACAGGTGCAGATACGCAGTATTTT. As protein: CASSYNTGADTQYF.

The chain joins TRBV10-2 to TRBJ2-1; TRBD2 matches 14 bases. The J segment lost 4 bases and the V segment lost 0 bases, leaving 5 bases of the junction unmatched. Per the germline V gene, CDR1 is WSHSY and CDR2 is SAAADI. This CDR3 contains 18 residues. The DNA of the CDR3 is TGCGCCAGCAGTGAGTCCAGACTAGCGGGAGGGGCTTACAATGAGCAGTTCTTC. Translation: CASSESRLAGGAYNEQFF.

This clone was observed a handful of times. The DNA for the CDR3 is TGTGCCAGCTCACCACCCGGTTGGGACTCGAACACCGGGGAGCTGTTTTTT. This codes for CASSPPGWDSNTGELFF. This chain connects TRBV18 to TRBJ2-2; possibly TRBD2 for D (6 bases). Deletions cut 0 bases from V and 0 bases from J, with 11 bases between. CDR3 length: 17 residues. CDR1 is KGHSH, CDR2 LQKENI, per germline.

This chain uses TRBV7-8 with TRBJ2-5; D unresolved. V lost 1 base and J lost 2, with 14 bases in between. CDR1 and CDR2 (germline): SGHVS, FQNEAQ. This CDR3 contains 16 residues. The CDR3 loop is CASSLGVRADQETQYF. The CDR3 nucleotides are TGTGCCAGCAGCTTAGGGGTTCGGGCAGATCAAGAGACCCAGTACTTC.

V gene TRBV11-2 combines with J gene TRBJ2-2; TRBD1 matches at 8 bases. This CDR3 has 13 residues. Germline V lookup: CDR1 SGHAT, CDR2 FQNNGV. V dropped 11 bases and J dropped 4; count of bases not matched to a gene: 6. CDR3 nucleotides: TGTGCCGTTCAGGGGGCGGGCACCGGGGAGCTGTTTTTT. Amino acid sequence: CAVQGAGTGELFF. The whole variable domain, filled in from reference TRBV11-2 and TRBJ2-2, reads EAGVAQSPRYKIIEKRQSVAFWCNPISGHATLYWYQQILGQGPKLLIQFQNNGVVDDSQLPKDRFSAERLKGVDSTLKIQPAKLEDSAVYLCAVQGAGTGELFFGEGSRLTVL.

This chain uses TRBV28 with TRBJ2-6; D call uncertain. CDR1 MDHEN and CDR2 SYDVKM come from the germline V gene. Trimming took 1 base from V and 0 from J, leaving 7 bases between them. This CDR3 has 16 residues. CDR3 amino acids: CASSLSVRSGANVLTF. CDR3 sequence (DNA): TGTGCCAGCAGTTTATCGGTCCGCTCTGGGGCCAACGTCCTGACTTTC.

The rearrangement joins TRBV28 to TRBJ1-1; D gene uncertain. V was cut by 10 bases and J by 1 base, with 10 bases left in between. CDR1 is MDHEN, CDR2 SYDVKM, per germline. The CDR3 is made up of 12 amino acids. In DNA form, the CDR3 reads TGTGCCATCGCCCGTGCGAACACTGAAGCTTTCTTT. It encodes CAIARANTEAFF. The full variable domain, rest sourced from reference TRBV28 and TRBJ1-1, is DVKVTQSSRYLVKRTGEKVFLECVQDMDHENMFWYRQDPGLGLRLIYFSYDVKMKEKGDIPEGYSVSREKKERFSLILESASTNQTSMYLCAIARANTEAFFGQGTRLTVV.

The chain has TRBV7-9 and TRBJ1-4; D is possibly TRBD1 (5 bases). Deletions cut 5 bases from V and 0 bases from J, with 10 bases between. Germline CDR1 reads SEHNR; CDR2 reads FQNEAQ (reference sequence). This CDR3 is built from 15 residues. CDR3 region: CASSPQGSTNEKLFF. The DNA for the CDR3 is TGTGCCAGCAGCCCCCAGGGATCAACTAATGAAAAACTGTTTTTT.

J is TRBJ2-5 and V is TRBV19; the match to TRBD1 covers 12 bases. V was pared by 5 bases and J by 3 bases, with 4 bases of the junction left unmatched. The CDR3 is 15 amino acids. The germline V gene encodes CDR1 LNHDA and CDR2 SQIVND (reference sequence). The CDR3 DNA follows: TGTGCCAGTAGTGGGGACAGGGGGCTCAAAGAGACCCAGTACTTC. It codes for CASSGDRGLKETQYF.

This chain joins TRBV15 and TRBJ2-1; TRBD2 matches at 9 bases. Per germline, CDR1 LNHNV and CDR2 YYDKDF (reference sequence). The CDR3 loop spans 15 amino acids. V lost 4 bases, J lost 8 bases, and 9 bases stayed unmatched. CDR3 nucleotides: TGTGCCACCAGCACCGGACTAGCGTCAGTGGATGAGCAGTTCTTC. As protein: CATSTGLASVDEQFF.

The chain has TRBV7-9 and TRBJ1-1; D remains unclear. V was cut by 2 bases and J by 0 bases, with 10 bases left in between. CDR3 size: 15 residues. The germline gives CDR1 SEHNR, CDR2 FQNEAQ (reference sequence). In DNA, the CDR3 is TGTGCCAGCAGCTTACTGACCGGGATGAACACTGAAGCTTTCTTT. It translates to CASSLLTGMNTEAFF. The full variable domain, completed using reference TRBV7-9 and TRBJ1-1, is DTGVSQNPRHKITKRGQNVTFRCDPISEHNRLYWYRQTLGQGPEFLTYFQNEAQLEKSRLLSDRFSAERPKGSFSTLEIQRTEQGDSAMYLCASSLLTGMNTEAFFGQGTRLTVV.

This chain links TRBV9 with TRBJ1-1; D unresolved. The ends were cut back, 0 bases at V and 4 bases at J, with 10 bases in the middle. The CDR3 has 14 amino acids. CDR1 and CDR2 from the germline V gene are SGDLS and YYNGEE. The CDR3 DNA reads TGTGCCAGCAGCGTAGGGTTCCTGAGCACTGAAGCTTTCTTT. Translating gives CASSVGFLSTEAFF.

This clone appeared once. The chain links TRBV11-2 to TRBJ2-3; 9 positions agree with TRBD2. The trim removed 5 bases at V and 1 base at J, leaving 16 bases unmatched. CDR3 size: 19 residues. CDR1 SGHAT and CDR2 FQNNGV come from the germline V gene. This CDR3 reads CASSKPGLAEGGGTDTQYF. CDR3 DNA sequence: TGTGCCAGCAGCAAACCGGGACTAGCCGAAGGAGGGGGCACAGATACGCAGTATTTT.

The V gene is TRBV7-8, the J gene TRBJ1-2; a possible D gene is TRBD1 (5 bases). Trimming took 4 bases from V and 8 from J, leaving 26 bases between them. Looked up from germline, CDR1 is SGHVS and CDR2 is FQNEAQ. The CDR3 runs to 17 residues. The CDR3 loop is CASSSSIARGASGGYTF. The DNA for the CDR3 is TGTGCCAGCAGCTCTTCGATAGCCCGCGGGGCTTCGGGAGGCTACACCTTC.

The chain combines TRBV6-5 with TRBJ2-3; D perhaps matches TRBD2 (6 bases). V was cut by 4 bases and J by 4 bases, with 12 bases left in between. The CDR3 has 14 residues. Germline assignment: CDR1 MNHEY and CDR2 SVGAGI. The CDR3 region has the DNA TGTGCCAGCAGTTCCCGAGGCGGGGCAGATACGCAGTATTTT. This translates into CASSSRGGADTQYF.

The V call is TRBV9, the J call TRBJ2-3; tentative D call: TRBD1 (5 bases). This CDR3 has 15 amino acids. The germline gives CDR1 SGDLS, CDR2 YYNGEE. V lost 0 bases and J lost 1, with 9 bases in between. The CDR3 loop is CASSVGGGGTDTQYF. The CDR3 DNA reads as TGTGCCAGCAGCGTAGGGGGCGGTGGCACAGATACGCAGTATTTT.